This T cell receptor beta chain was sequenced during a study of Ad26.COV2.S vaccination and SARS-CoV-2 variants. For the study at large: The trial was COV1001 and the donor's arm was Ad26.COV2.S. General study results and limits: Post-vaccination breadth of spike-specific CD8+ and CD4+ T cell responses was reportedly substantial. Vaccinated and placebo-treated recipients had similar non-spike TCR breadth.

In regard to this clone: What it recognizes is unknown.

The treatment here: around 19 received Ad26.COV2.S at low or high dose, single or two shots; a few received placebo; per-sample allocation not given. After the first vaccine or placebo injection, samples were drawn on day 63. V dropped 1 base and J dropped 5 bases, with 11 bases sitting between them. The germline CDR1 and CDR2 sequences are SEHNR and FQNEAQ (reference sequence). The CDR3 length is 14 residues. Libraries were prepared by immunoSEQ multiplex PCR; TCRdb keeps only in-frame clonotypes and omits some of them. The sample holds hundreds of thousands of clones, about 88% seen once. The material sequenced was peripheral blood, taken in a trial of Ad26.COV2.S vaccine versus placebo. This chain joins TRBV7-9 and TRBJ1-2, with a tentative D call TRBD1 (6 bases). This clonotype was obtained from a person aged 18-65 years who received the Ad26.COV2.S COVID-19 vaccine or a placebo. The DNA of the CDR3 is TGTGCCAGCAGCTTAGGGACAGCTCTATATGGCTACACCTTC. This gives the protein CASSLGTALYGYTF. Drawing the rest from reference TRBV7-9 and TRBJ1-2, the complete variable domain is DTGVSQNPRHKITKRGQNVTFRCDPISEHNRLYWYRQTLGQGPEFLTYFQNEAQLEKSRLLSDRFSAERPKGSFSTLEIQRTEQGDSAMYLCASSLGTALYGYTFGSGTRLTVV.